This T cell receptor beta chain was obtained from a study of T cells in Graves' hyperthyroidism and ophthalmopathy. General study results and limits: Progression to ophthalmopathy was predicted a median of about six months early.

Template material for amplifying TCR beta CDR3 regions consisted of RNA transcripts. The primer set for the first-round RT-PCR of the TCR CDR3 was HTBI. TCRdb reprocessed the multiplex PCR reads via MiXCR and lists one record per CDR3 protein. Found here are roughly 650,000 distinct CDR3 sequences, about 16% of them singletons; the top ten hold 3% to 4%. The diagnoses drew upon clinical symptoms, serum thyroxine and TRAb, thyroid ultrasound and orbital computed tomography. This clonotype showed up many times. Its target is unknown. The V and J ends lost 3 bases and 3 bases respectively, with 9 bases between them. This CDR3 comprises 12 residues. CDR1 is GTSNPN and CDR2 is SVGIG in the germline V gene (reference sequence).

The sequencing input was blood. The sequence was obtained from a woman aged 35 to 49 with Graves' ophthalmopathy. The chain combines TRBV30 with TRBJ2-7; no clear D gene. CDR3 nucleotide sequence: TGTGCCTGGAGGATAGGTGTCTACGAGCAGTACTTC. Residues: CAWRIGVYEQYF.